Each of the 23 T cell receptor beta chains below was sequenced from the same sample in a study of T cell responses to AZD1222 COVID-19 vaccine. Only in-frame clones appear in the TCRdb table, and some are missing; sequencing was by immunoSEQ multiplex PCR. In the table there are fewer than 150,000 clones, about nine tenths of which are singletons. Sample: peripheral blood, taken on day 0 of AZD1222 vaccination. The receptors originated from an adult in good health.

Here the CDR3 reads CASSRSGGGKPQHF. As DNA, the CDR3 is TGCGCCAGCAGCCGAAGTGGCGGGGGGAAGCCCCAGCATTTT. This chain joins TRBV10-1 and TRBJ1-5, with D possibly TRBD1 on 5 matching bases. The CDR3 runs 14 residues. Trimming removed 6 bases at V and 8 bases at J, with 17 bases between. Per the germline V gene, CDR1 is WNHNN and CDR2 is SYGVQD (reference sequence).

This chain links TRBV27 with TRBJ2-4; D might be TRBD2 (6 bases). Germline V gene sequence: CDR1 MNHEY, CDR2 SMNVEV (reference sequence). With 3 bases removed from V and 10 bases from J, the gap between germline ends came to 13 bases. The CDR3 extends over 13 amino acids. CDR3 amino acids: CASSFGSSGIQYF. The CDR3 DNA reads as TGTGCCAGCAGTTTCGGGAGTTCCGGAATTCAGTACTTC.

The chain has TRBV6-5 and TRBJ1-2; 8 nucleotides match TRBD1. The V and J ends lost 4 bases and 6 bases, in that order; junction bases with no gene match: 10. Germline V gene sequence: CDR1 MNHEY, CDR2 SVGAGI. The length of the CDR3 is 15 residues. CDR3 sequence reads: CASSSSTPGGDGYTF. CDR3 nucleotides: TGTGCCAGCAGTTCCTCGACCCCAGGGGGCGATGGCTACACCTTC.

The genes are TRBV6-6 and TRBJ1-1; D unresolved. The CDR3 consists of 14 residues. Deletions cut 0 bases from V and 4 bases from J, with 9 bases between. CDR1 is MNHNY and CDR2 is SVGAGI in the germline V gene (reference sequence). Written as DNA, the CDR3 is TGTGCCAGCAGTTACTCGATTGTAGGCACTGAAGCTTTCTTT. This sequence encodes CASSYSIVGTEAFF.

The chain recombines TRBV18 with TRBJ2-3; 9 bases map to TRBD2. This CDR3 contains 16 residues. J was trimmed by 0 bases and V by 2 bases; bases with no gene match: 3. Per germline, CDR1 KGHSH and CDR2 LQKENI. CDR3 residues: CASSPIAGASTDTQYF. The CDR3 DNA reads TGTGCCAGCTCACCAATAGCGGGGGCTAGCACAGATACGCAGTATTTT. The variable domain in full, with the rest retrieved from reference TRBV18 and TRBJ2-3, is NAGVMQNPRHLVRRRGQEARLRCSPMKGHSHVYWYRQLPEEGLKFMVYLQKENIIDESGMPKERFSAEFPKEGPSILRIQQVVRGDSAAYFCASSPIAGASTDTQYFGPGTRLTVL.

CDR3 sequence: CASGPRAYSYEQYF. The CDR3 nucleotides read TGTGCTAGTGGTCCTAGGGCCTACTCCTACGAGCAGTACTTC. The chain links TRBV12-5 to TRBJ2-7; D uncertain. Germline CDR1 reads LGHNT; CDR2 reads FRNRAP. V shed 5 bases and J shed 0 bases, with 11 bases lying between them. This CDR3 is built from 14 residues.

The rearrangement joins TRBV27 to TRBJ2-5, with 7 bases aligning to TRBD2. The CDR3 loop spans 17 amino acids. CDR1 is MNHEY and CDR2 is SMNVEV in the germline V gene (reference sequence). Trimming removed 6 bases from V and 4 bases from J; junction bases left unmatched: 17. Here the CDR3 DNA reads TGTGCCAGCAGCTGGGGAACTAGCGTACTGAGGGGAGAGACCCAGTACTTC. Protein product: CASSWGTSVLRGETQYF.

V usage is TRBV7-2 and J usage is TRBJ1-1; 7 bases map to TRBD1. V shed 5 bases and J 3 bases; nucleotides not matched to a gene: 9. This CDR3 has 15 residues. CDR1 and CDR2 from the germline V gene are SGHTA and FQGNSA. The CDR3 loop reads CASSDQTGRDTEAFF. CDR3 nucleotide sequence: TGTGCCAGCAGCGACCAGACAGGGCGGGACACTGAAGCTTTCTTT.

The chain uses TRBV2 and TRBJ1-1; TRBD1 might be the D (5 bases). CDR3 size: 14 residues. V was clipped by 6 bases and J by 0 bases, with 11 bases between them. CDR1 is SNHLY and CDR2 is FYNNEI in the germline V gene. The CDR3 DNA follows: TGTGCCAGCAGCCGGACGGACATGAACACTGAAGCTTTCTTT. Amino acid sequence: CASSRTDMNTEAFF.

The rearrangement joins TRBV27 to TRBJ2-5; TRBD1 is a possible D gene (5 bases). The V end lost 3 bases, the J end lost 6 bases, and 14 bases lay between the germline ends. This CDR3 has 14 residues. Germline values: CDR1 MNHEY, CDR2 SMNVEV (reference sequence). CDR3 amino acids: CASSFGDSWKTQYF. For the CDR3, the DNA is TGTGCCAGCAGTTTTGGCGACAGTTGGAAGACCCAGTACTTC.

The CDR3 nucleotides are TGTGCCAGTAGAGAGGGACAGACTCATAGCAATCAGCCCCAGCATTTT. It codes for CASREGQTHSNQPQHF. The rearrangement links TRBV19 to TRBJ1-5; TRBD1 aligns across 7 bases. V was pared by 6 bases and J by 0 bases, with 8 bases of the junction left unmatched. This CDR3 comprises 16 residues. CDR1 and CDR2 from the germline V gene are LNHDA and SQIVND (reference sequence).

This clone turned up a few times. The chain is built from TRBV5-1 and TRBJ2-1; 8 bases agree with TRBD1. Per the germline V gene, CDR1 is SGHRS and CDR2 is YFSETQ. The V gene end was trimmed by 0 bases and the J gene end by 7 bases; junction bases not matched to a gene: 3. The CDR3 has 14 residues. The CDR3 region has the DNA TGCGCCAGCAGCTTGGGGACAGGGAGGAATGAGCAGTTCTTC. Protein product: CASSLGTGRNEQFF.

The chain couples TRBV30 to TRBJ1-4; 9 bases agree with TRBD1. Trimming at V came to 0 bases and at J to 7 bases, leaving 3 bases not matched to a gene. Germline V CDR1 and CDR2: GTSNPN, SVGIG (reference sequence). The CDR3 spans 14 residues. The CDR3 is CAWSVPQGAEKLFF. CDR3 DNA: TGTGCCTGGAGTGTACCACAGGGGGCTGAAAAACTGTTTTTT.

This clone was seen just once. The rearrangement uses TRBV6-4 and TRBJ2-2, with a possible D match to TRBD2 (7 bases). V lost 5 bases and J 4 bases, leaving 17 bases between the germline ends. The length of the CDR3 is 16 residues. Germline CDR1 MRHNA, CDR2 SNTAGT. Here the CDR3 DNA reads TGTGCCAGCAGTCCTCTGGGGGGGCGATCCACCGGGGAGCTGTTTTTT. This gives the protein CASSPLGGRSTGELFF.

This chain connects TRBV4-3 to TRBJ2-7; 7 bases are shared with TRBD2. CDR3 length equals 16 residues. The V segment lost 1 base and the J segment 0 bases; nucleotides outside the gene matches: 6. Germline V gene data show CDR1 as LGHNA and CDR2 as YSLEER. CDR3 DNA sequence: TGCGCCAGCAGCCAAGCCGCGGGAGACACCTCCTACGAGCAGTACTTC. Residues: CASSQAAGDTSYEQYF.

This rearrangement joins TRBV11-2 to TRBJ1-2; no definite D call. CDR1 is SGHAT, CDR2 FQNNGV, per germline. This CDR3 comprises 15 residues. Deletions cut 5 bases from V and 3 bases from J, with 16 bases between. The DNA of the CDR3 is TGTGCCAGCAGCCAACTACGAGGGAGACACTATGGCTACACCTTC. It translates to CASSQLRGRHYGYTF.

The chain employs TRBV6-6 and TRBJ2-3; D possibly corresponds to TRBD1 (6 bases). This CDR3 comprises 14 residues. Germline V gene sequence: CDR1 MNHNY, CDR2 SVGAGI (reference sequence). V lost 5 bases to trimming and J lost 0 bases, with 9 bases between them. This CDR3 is CASSPGQSTDTQYF. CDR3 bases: TGTGCCAGCAGTCCAGGACAGAGCACAGATACGCAGTATTTT.

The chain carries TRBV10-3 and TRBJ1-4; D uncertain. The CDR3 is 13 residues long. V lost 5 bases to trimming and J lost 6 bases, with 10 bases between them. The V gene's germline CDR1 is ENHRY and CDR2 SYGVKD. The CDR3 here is CAISTSPDEKLFF. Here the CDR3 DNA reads TGTGCCATCAGTACCTCTCCGGATGAAAAACTGTTTTTT.

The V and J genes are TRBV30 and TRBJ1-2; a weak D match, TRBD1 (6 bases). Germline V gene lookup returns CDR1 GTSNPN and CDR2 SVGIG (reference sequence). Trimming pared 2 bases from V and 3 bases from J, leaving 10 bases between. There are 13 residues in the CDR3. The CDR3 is CAWSTGRDYGYTF. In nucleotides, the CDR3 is TGTGCCTGGAGTACAGGGAGGGACTATGGCTACACCTTC. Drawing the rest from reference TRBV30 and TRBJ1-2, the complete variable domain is SQTIHQWPATLVQPVGSPLSLECTVEGTSNPNLYWYRQAAGRGLQLLFYSVGIGQISSEVPQNLSASRPQDRQFILSSKKLLLSDSGFYLCAWSTGRDYGYTFGSGTRLTVV.

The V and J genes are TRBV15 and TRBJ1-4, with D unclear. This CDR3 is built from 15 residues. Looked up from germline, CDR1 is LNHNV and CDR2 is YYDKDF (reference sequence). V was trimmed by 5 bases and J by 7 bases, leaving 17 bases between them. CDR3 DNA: TGTGCCACCAGCGCGAACACCCAGACGGGTGAAAAACTGTTTTTT. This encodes CATSANTQTGEKLFF.

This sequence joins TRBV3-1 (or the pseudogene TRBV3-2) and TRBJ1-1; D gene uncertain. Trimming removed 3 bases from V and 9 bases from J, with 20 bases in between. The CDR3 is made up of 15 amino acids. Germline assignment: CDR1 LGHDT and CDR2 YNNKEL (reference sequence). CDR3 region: CASSHNTPGGPKAFF. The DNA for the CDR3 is TGTGCCAGCAGCCACAACACCCCCGGTGGGCCGAAAGCTTTCTTT.

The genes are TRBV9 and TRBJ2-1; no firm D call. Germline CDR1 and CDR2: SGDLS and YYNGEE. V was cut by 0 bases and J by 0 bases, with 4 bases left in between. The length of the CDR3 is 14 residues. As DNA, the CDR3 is TGTGCCAGCAGCGTAGCAAACTCCTACAATGAGCAGTTCTTC. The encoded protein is CASSVANSYNEQFF.

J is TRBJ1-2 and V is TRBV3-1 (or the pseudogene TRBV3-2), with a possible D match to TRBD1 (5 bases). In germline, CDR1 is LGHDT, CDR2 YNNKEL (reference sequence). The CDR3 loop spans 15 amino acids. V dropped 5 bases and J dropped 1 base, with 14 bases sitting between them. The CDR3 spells CASSLWGTRNYGYTF. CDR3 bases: TGTGCCAGCAGCTTATGGGGGACTCGTAACTATGGCTACACCTTC.